Each of the 16 T cell receptor beta chains below was sequenced from the same sample in a study of blood T cell repertoires in COVID-19 (dated by TCRdb to 2019 to 2021). The method behind the library was the immunoSEQ multiplex PCR assay. Sourced from immuneACCESS, this table was stored by TCRdb with only in-frame sequences that have V and J called. A share of the clones is absent; for the studies checked, an unresolved V gene accounts for under half, and the remainder has no known explanation. Recorded for this sample are 210,000 or so clones; 70% to 85% of them occurred a single time. The ten largest make up roughly 14% of the sample. Sequencing was done on a sample of peripheral blood. These receptors originate from a man in his fifties who had recovered from COVID-19.

The rearrangement joins TRBV11-3 to TRBJ2-2; 7 bases align to TRBD2. There are 14 residues in the CDR3. V dropped 2 bases and J dropped 6; count of bases not matched to a gene: 3. Germline assignment: CDR1 SGHNT and CDR2 YENEEA. CDR3 region: CASSLISGSGELFF. In DNA form, the CDR3 reads TGTGCCAGCAGCTTAATTAGCGGGTCCGGGGAGCTGTTTTTT.

The chain couples TRBV5-4 to TRBJ2-7, with 11 nucleotides matching TRBD2. Germline assignment: CDR1 SGHNT and CDR2 YYREEE (reference sequence). The V gene end was trimmed by 5 bases and the J gene end by 5 bases; junction bases not matched to a gene: 9. The CDR3 has 15 residues. The CDR3 bases are TGTGCCAGCAGGCCTGAACTAGCGGGAGTTAACGAGCAGTACTTC. Encoded protein: CASRPELAGVNEQYF.

The V call is TRBV28, the J call TRBJ1-2; a possible D gene is TRBD1 (5 bases). Per the germline V gene, CDR1 is MDHEN and CDR2 is SYDVKM. This CDR3 spans 14 amino acids. The germline V and J ends were trimmed by 10 bases and 5 bases, with 20 bases remaining between them. The CDR3 bases are TGTGCCACCCGGACGGGGGTCCAGACTTATGGCTACACCTTC. Its translation is CATRTGVQTYGYTF.

V gene TRBV9 combines with J gene TRBJ2-5; 8 bases agree with TRBD2. V shed 6 bases, J shed 5 bases, and the junction held 9 bases outside the gene matches. The CDR3 has 14 residues. CDR1 is SGDLS, CDR2 YYNGEE, per germline. For the CDR3, the DNA is TGTGCCAGCAACAAGCGGGAGCAGGAGGAGACCCAGTACTTC. It is translated as CASNKREQEETQYF.

The V call is TRBV10-3, the J call TRBJ1-2, with 7 bases identical to TRBD1. CDR1 is ENHRY, CDR2 SYGVKD, per germline. Trimming at V came to 4 bases and at J to 0 bases, leaving 11 bases not matched to a gene. This CDR3 is 17 amino acids long. As DNA, the CDR3 is TGTGCCATCAGTGTCCCGGGACAGATTTCGACTAACTATGGCTACACCTTC. It is translated as CAISVPGQISTNYGYTF.

This chain links TRBV10-2 with TRBJ1-5; 8 positions match TRBD1. V lost 1 base, J lost 7 bases, and 9 bases stayed unmatched. Germline CDR1 reads WSHSY; CDR2 reads SAAADI. The CDR3 consists of 16 residues. CDR3 nucleotide sequence: TGCGCCAGCAGTGAGTATGCGACAGGGGCTGGACAGCCCCAGCATTTT. It translates to CASSEYATGAGQPQHF.

V usage is TRBV11-2 and J usage is TRBJ2-3, with a possible D match to TRBD2 (6 bases). Germline CDR1 is SGHAT and CDR2 is FQNNGV. V lost 2 bases, J lost 3 bases, and 12 bases lay in between. CDR3 size: 15 residues. The CDR3 loop reads CASSLTGEGTDTQYF. CDR3 nucleotide sequence: TGTGCCAGCAGCTTAACGGGAGAGGGTACAGATACGCAGTATTTT.

The chain carries TRBV27 and TRBJ2-3; TRBD2 matches 11 bases. The CDR3 runs to 14 residues. With V trimmed by 5 bases and J by 5 bases, 3 bases remained unmatched. The V gene's germline CDR1 is MNHEY and CDR2 SMNVEV (reference sequence). CDR3: CASSIAGGLDTQYF. The CDR3 DNA is TGTGCCAGCAGTATAGCGGGAGGGTTAGATACGCAGTATTTT.

The genes are TRBV29-1 and TRBJ2-3; no clear D gene. Trimming took 5 bases from V and 0 from J, leaving 6 bases between them. The CDR3 runs 12 residues. Germline V lookup: CDR1 SQVTM, CDR2 ANQGSEA. The CDR3 nucleotides read TGCAGCGTTCAGATTAGCACAGATACGCAGTATTTT. It specifies CSVQISTDTQYF.

In this sample, this clone turned up a few times. The V and J genes are TRBV19 and TRBJ1-1, with 10 bases matching TRBD1. From germline, CDR1 is LNHDA and CDR2 SQIVND (reference sequence). J gave up 4 bases and V 8 bases, and 4 bases lay outside the gene matches. This CDR3 region has 13 residues. CDR3 protein: CASGDRGFTEAFF. The DNA for the CDR3 is TGTGCCAGTGGGGACAGGGGATTCACTGAAGCTTTCTTT.

The chain is built from TRBV19 and TRBJ2-1, with TRBD1 matching over 9 bases. CDR1 and CDR2 (germline): LNHDA, SQIVND (reference sequence). This CDR3 has 17 residues. J was trimmed by 9 bases and V by 1 base; bases with no gene match: 13. CDR3 coding DNA: TGTGCCAGTAGTATAGCCCCAGGGACAGGGTTCGGGGGTGAGCAGTTCTTC. Protein: CASSIAPGTGFGGEQFF.

This clone was observed a few times. The same CDR3 also results from other DNA sequences found in this sample. The J gene is TRBJ1-5, the V gene TRBV2; TRBD1 might be the D (5 bases). CDR3 length: 13 residues. The germline V gene encodes CDR1 SNHLY and CDR2 FYNNEI. V dropped 7 bases and J dropped 2 bases, with 9 bases sitting between them. CDR3 DNA: TGTGCCAGCAAGGGACTCGGCAATCAGCCCCAGCATTTT. It specifies CASKGLGNQPQHF.

The J gene is TRBJ1-2, the V gene TRBV6-5, with D uncertain. V lost 6 bases and J lost 4, with 15 bases in between. Germline V CDR1 and CDR2: MNHEY, SVGAGI. This CDR3 comprises 14 residues. The CDR3 here is CASSLGRTGYGYTF. Written as DNA, the CDR3 is TGTGCCAGCAGCCTGGGGAGGACGGGCTATGGCTACACCTTC.

At least ten counts were recorded for this clone. The chain is built from TRBV28 and TRBJ1-5; D is perhaps TRBD1 (5 bases). CDR1 and CDR2 from the germline V gene are MDHEN and SYDVKM. Trimming removed 1 base from V and 1 base from J, with 14 bases in between. This CDR3 is built from 17 residues. The DNA for the CDR3 is TGTGCCAGCAGTTTATTCAGGGAACGGTGGAGCAATCAGCCCCAGCATTTT. It yields the protein CASSLFRERWSNQPQHF.

The count of this clone is one. The J gene is TRBJ2-4, the V gene TRBV29-1; D might be TRBD2 (6 bases). CDR3 length: 14 amino acids. Trimming removed 4 bases from V and 3 bases from J, with 13 bases in between. Germline assignment: CDR1 SQVTM and CDR2 ANQGSEA. The CDR3 region is CSVALGGNKNIQYF. The CDR3 DNA reads TGCAGCGTTGCCCTTGGCGGGAACAAAAACATTCAGTACTTC.

The chain has TRBV5-6 and TRBJ1-1, with D perhaps TRBD1 (5 bases). This CDR3 is 14 amino acids long. The germline V gene encodes CDR1 SGHDT and CDR2 YYEEEE. Trimming left V 2 bases short and J 6 bases short, with 14 bases between. CDR3: CASSLSRVSPEAFF. CDR3 bases: TGTGCCAGCAGCTTATCCAGGGTATCACCTGAAGCTTTCTTT.